This TCR beta chain was profiled in a study of blood T cell repertoires in COVID-19. Study background: The samples span acute and convalescent COVID-19 from the United States, Italy and Spain. Sample material is recorded as cDNA or gDNA derived from T cells, B-cell-depleted T cells, or PBMCs.

Using immunoSEQ multiplex PCR, the repertoire was profiled, and TCRdb retains in-frame clones only, with some absent. The sample holds hundreds of thousands of clones; around 90% are singletons and the top ten take about 10%. Seattle enrolled patients during active infection and tracked them longitudinally. The germline CDR1 and CDR2 sequences are SEHNR and FQNEAQ (reference sequence). The CDR3 is 16 residues long. The V segment lost 1 base and the J segment 8 bases; nucleotides outside the gene matches: 5. This rearrangement joins TRBV7-9 to TRBJ2-2; 12 positions agree with TRBD2. The TCR sequence derives from a woman aged 65 to 85 with COVID-19, enrolled during active disease. Sequencing used peripheral blood. CDR3 DNA: TGTGCCAGCAGCTTAGGACTAGCGGGAGATACTGGGGAGCTGTTTTTT. Protein: CASSLGLAGDTGELFF. Variable domain in full (rest from reference TRBV7-9 and TRBJ2-2): DTGVSQNPRHKITKRGQNVTFRCDPISEHNRLYWYRQTLGQGPEFLTYFQNEAQLEKSRLLSDRFSAERPKGSFSTLEIQRTEQGDSAMYLCASSLGLAGDTGELFFGEGSRLTVL.